A selection of T cell receptor beta chains follows, all from one sample in a study of shared clonotypes between healthy human individuals. Produced via immunoSEQ multiplex PCR; TCRdb's table is partial and in-frame only. The sample lists fewer than 850,000 clones, 72% occurring once. The sample taken for sequencing was memory CD4+ T cells sorted from blood. All receptors derive from a woman aged 25 to 39 in good health. The CDR3 runs from the conserved cysteine through the conserved F or W. Fields, in order: V gene, D gene, J gene, clone size, CDR3 length, CDR3 DNA, CDR3 protein. The D gene is left open where the match is weak. For some rows the clone size is stated as once, few or many, or as a class when expanded; others skip it.

>TRBV19|NA|TRBJ1-2|NA|16
TGTGCCAGTAGTATTTCCGGGGCACAAAAATTCTATGGCTACACCTTC
CASSISGAQKFYGYTF
>TRBV6-6|NA|TRBJ2-7|NA|12
TGTGCCAGCCGGGACAATCTCTACGAGCAGTACTTC
CASRDNLYEQYF
>TRBV6-1|NA|TRBJ1-1|NA|15
TGTGCCAGCATTCTAGGTAGCACTGGGAACACTGAAGCTTTCTTT
CASILGSTGNTEAFF
>TRBV7-9|TRBD1|TRBJ2-1|few|15
TGTGCCAGCAGCTACCGGGACAGATTCTCCAATGAGCAGTTCTTC
CASSYRDRFSNEQFF
>TRBV28|NA|TRBJ1-1|few|12
TGTGCCAGCAGCTATGGGGTCTTTGAAGCTTTCTTT
CASSYGVFEAFF
>TRBV5-1|NA|TRBJ2-7|NA|15
TGCGCCAGCAGCTTGGGGACAGATACGTCCTACGAGCAGTACTTC
CASSLGTDTSYEQYF
>TRBV19|NA|TRBJ1-3|few|15
TGTGCGACAGCGCGGCAGGGAGACTCTGGAAACACCATATATTTT
CATARQGDSGNTIYF
>TRBV5-1|TRBD2|TRBJ2-5|NA|19
TGCGCCAGCAGCGTGCGTACTAGCGGGTCCGGCCCCCTTCAAGAGACCCAGTACTTC
CASSVRTSGSGPLQETQYF
>TRBV6-6|NA|TRBJ2-3|NA|16
TGTGCCAGCAGTTACGGGACTTCACCGCACACAGATACGCAGTATTTT
CASSYGTSPHTDTQYF
>TRBV7-2|TRBD2|TRBJ2-5|NA|16
TGTGCCAGCAGCCAAGGGACTAGTCTTTTAATTGAGACCCAGTACTTC
CASSQGTSLLIETQYF
>TRBV21-1|NA|TRBJ1-2|NA|14
TGTGCCAGCAGCAAAACCCCAGGACTGGCCGACTACACCTTC
CASSKTPGLADYTF
>TRBV18|NA|TRBJ2-1|few|15
TGTGCCAGCTCACCACCGGCGAGCTCCTACAATGAGCAGTTCTTC
CASSPPASSYNEQFF
>TRBV18|TRBD1|TRBJ1-2|NA|16
TGTGCCAGCTCACCAATGTCGGGACAGGGACTTTCGGGCTACACCTTC
CASSPMSGQGLSGYTF
>TRBV7-6|TRBD1|TRBJ2-1|NA|16
TGTGCCAGCAGCTTAGAGGGACAGGCCCTCTACAATGAGCAGTTCTTC
CASSLEGQALYNEQFF
>TRBV6-1|NA|TRBJ1-2|NA|16
TGTGCCAGCAGTGAAATTAGCGGGGGGACGAACTATGGCTACACCTTC
CASSEISGGTNYGYTF
>TRBV13|NA|TRBJ1-3|NA|12
TGTGCCAGCAGCGGAGGAGGAAACACCATATATTTT
CASSGGGNTIYF
>TRBV11-2|NA|TRBJ2-7|NA|15
TGTGCCAGCAGCTCTACTGGGGTCGGAAACTACGAGCAGTACTTC
CASSSTGVGNYEQYF
>TRBV27|TRBD2|TRBJ2-7|once|15
TGTGCCAGCAGTCTCAACGCGGGAGCCCGGGGCGAGCAGTACTTC
CASSLNAGARGEQYF
>TRBV27|NA|TRBJ2-6|NA|14
TGTGCCAGCACCGACAGAACTGGGGCCAACGTCCTGACTTTC
CASTDRTGANVLTF
>TRBV10-2|NA|TRBJ2-7|NA|12
TGCGCCAGCAGTGGTACAACCTACGAGCAGTACTTC
CASSGTTYEQYF
>TRBV28|NA|TRBJ2-4|NA|12
TGTGCCAGCAGTGCTAGGCAGAACATTCAGTACTTC
CASSARQNIQYF
>TRBV18|NA|TRBJ2-5|NA|16
TGTGCCAGCTCACCCAGAAGCTCGGGACGCCAAGAGACCCAGTACTTC
CASSPRSSGRQETQYF
>TRBV2|NA|TRBJ1-5|NA|15
TGTGCCAGCAGAACCACGGGCCACAACAATCAGCCCCAGCATTTT
CASRTTGHNNQPQHF
>TRBV9|NA|TRBJ2-7|NA|15
TGTGCCAGCAGCGCAGGACTTCTAAGCTCCTACGAGCAGTACTTC
CASSAGLLSSYEQYF
>TRBV4-1|TRBD2|TRBJ2-1|once|17
TGCGCCAGCAGCCAAGCTCCCGGGACTAGCTCCTACAATGAGCAGTTCTTC
CASSQAPGTSSYNEQFF
>TRBV6-1|TRBD2|TRBJ2-5|NA|14
TGTGCCAGCCGCCTGGCGGGGGAGGGAGAGACCCAGTACTTC
CASRLAGEGETQYF
>TRBV5-1|NA|TRBJ2-6|NA|18
TGCGCCAGCAGCTTGCAGGTGACAGGATCCTCTGGGGCCAACGTCCTGACTTTC
CASSLQVTGSSGANVLTF